These 17 T cell receptor beta chains were all obtained from the same sample, sequenced in a study of blood T cell repertoires in COVID-19. The data were produced by immunoSEQ multiplex PCR, yet TCRdb's version contains in-frame clones alone and is incomplete. Among just under 350,000 clones, about nine tenths were seen once, and the ten largest hold about 6.7%. Sequencing was performed on peripheral blood. The source is a woman aged 70-85 years with COVID-19, enrolled during active disease.

The table lists this clone with a count of one. The DNA of the CDR3 is TGTGCCAGCAGGCACGGGACAGGGGGGGAAAAACTGTTTTTT. Translating gives CASRHGTGGEKLFF. The chain links TRBV27 to TRBJ1-4; 11 bases match TRBD1. V was pared by 6 bases and J by 8 bases, with 5 bases of the junction left unmatched. Looked up from germline, CDR1 is MNHEY and CDR2 is SMNVEV (reference sequence). The CDR3 spans 14 residues.

The gene calls are TRBV19 and TRBJ2-2, with 7 bases identical to TRBD1. The CDR3 is made up of 15 amino acids. Germline V gene data show CDR1 as LNHDA and CDR2 as SQIVND (reference sequence). V lost 5 bases, J lost 4 bases, and 7 bases stayed unmatched. In nucleotides, the CDR3 is TGTGCCAGTAGTTGGGACAGCTTAGGCACCGGGGAGCTGTTTTTT. It codes for CASSWDSLGTGELFF.

V gene TRBV5-1 combines with J gene TRBJ1-2, with TRBD1 identical over 9 bases. Germline V gene sequence: CDR1 SGHRS, CDR2 YFSETQ. After removal of 3 bases from V and 7 bases from J, the junction contained 13 bases not matched to a gene. This CDR3 has 16 amino acids. The CDR3 region has the DNA TGCGCCAGCAGCTCGCTACCGGGACAGGGATTTTCTGGCTACACCTTC. This translates into CASSSLPGQGFSGYTF.

The chain has TRBV27 and TRBJ2-3; 14 bases are a match to TRBD2. Germline V gives CDR1 MNHEY, CDR2 SMNVEV (reference sequence). This CDR3 has 16 residues. Trimming removed 6 bases from V and 1 base from J; junction bases left unmatched: 3. Written as DNA, the CDR3 is TGTGCCAGCAGCCCGGGACTAGCGGGAGGCACAGATACGCAGTATTTT. This codes for CASSPGLAGGTDTQYF.

The chain couples TRBV11-2 to TRBJ2-7; no clear D gene. The germline V and J ends were trimmed by 1 base and 4 bases, with 5 bases remaining between them. Looked up from germline, CDR1 is SGHAT and CDR2 is FQNNGV. CDR3 size: 12 residues. This chain's CDR3 is CASSLGEYEQYF. The CDR3 region has the DNA TGTGCCAGCAGCTTAGGAGAATACGAGCAGTACTTC.

The V gene is TRBV27, the J gene TRBJ1-2; perhaps TRBD1 as D (5 bases). Trimming cost V 1 base and J 5 bases, with 17 bases left between them. CDR1 is MNHEY and CDR2 is SMNVEV in the germline V gene (reference sequence). The CDR3 runs to 16 residues. In DNA, the CDR3 is TGTGCCAGCAGTTTATTCAGTACGGGGGGTTGGTATGGCTACACCTTC. Translated, it gives CASSLFSTGGWYGYTF.

The sample holds a few counts of this clone. The V and J genes are TRBV7-8 and TRBJ1-1, with D maybe TRBD1 (6 bases). Between the trimmed V and J ends, which lost 5 bases and 0 bases, there was a span of 10 bases. The CDR3 is 14 amino acids. Germline V gene data show CDR1 as SGHVS and CDR2 as FQNEAQ. The CDR3 here is CASSRGTLNTEAFF. As DNA, the CDR3 is TGTGCCAGCAGCCGAGGGACACTGAACACTGAAGCTTTCTTT.

The chain carries TRBV7-9 and TRBJ1-6; 7 bases agree with TRBD1. This CDR3 is built from 12 residues. Germline V gene lookup returns CDR1 SEHNR and CDR2 FQNEAQ (reference sequence). The trim removed 5 bases at V and 10 bases at J, leaving 2 bases unmatched. The CDR3 DNA reads TGTGCCAGCAGCCACAGGGGCTCACCCCTCCACTTT. It encodes CASSHRGSPLHF.

J is TRBJ1-1 and V is TRBV23-1, with D hard to call. TRBV23-1 is identified as an open reading frame with a role that is uncertain. There are 14 residues in the CDR3. Trimming took off 3 bases at V and 1 base at J, with 9 bases between the two ends. In DNA form, the CDR3 reads TGCGCCAGCAGTCACTCGCTAGGGAACACTGAAGCTTTCTTT. Translation gives CASSHSLGNTEAFF.

The V and J genes are TRBV5-1 and TRBJ2-7, with TRBD1 identical over 8 bases. The J segment lost 5 bases and the V segment lost 3 bases, leaving 7 bases of the junction unmatched. This CDR3 is 14 amino acids long. Germline CDR1 is SGHRS and CDR2 is YFSETQ. The CDR3: CASSSGQGSNEQYF. In DNA, the CDR3 is TGCGCCAGCAGCTCAGGACAGGGTAGCAACGAGCAGTACTTC.

J is TRBJ1-5 and V is TRBV9; a weak D match, TRBD1 (6 bases). The V end was cut by 4 bases, the J end by 3 bases, with 11 bases between. The length of the CDR3 is 14 residues. From germline, CDR1 is SGDLS and CDR2 YYNGEE. The CDR3 spells CASSPAGANQPQHF. As DNA, the CDR3 is TGTGCCAGCAGCCCCGCGGGGGCCAATCAGCCCCAGCATTTT.

The chain couples TRBV2 to TRBJ1-2, with a tentative D call TRBD1 (6 bases). Germline V gene sequence: CDR1 SNHLY, CDR2 FYNNEI. The CDR3 loop spans 12 amino acids. Trimming pared 8 bases from V and 6 bases from J, leaving 13 bases between. CDR3 region: CASGQGTHGYTF. The CDR3, as DNA: TGTGCCAGCGGTCAGGGGACCCATGGCTACACCTTC.

This chain joins TRBV10-3 and TRBJ2-7; the D gene is possibly TRBD2 (5 bases). The CDR3 length is 13 residues. Deletions cut 8 bases from V and 5 bases from J, with 16 bases between. CDR1 and CDR2 from the germline V gene are ENHRY and SYGVKD. The CDR3 loop is CAIVDALGDEQYF. The CDR3 nucleotides read TGTGCCATCGTAGACGCCCTCGGGGACGAGCAGTACTTC.

V usage is TRBV4-1 and J usage is TRBJ2-6; TRBD2 might be the D (7 bases). Germline-derived CDR1 and CDR2 are MGHRA and YSYEKL. The CDR3 is made up of 15 amino acids. V was shortened by 6 bases and J by 6 bases, with 15 bases between the two germline ends. CDR3 sequence: CASRGGGRAANVLTF. DNA of the CDR3: TGCGCCAGCAGGGGCGGGGGCCGGGCGGCCAACGTCCTGACTTTC.

Details on this clone: Other DNA sequences in the sample encode the same CDR3. V usage is TRBV18 and J usage is TRBJ2-5; 10 bases are shared with TRBD1. V lost 1 base and J lost 4; bases outside the gene matches: 3. From germline, CDR1 is KGHSH and CDR2 LQKENI. This CDR3 comprises 15 residues. The CDR3 is CASSPRQGALETQYF. Here the CDR3 DNA reads TGTGCCAGCTCACCACGACAGGGGGCTTTAGAGACCCAGTACTTC.

The V and J genes are TRBV7-9 and TRBJ2-7; the match to TRBD1 covers 11 bases. CDR3 length: 13 amino acids. Trimming cost V 4 bases and J 6 bases; bases outside gene matches: 2. Germline V gene lookup returns CDR1 SEHNR and CDR2 FQNEAQ (reference sequence). The CDR3 DNA sequence: TGTGCCAGCAGCTCGGACAGGGGGCCCGAGCAGTACTTC. It yields the protein CASSSDRGPEQYF.

The V gene is TRBV19, the J gene TRBJ1-5; D is undetermined. The germline V gene encodes CDR1 LNHDA and CDR2 SQIVND (reference sequence). Between the trimmed V and J ends, which lost 4 bases and 2 bases, there was a span of 12 bases. This CDR3 is 15 amino acids long. As DNA, the CDR3 is TGTGCCAGTAGTACCACGGTAGCGGGCAATCAGCCCCAGCATTTT. This codes for CASSTTVAGNQPQHF. Together with reference TRBV19 and TRBJ1-5, the CDR3 gives the full variable domain: DGGITQSPKYLFRKEGQNVTLSCEQNLNHDAMYWYRQDPGQGLRLIYYSQIVNDFQKGDIAEGYSVSREKKESFPLTVTSAQKNPTAFYLCASSTTVAGNQPQHFGDGTRLSIL.